Sequencing of this T cell receptor beta chain was carried out in a study of shared clonotypes between healthy human individuals. Study results and caveats: The naive CD4 repertoires of several donors were compared, and around 5.1% of clonotypes were shared.

This CDR3 has 14 residues. The V end lost 5 bases, the J end lost 4 bases, and 15 bases lay between the germline ends. In germline, CDR1 is SGHNT, CDR2 YYREEE (reference sequence). Assay: immunoSEQ multiplex PCR; the TCRdb copy retains only in-frame clones and omits some. The sample has over a million clones; 70% to 80% are singletons. Recent vaccinations or acute infections were absent in the healthy HIV-negative adult donors. As regards this clone: Its cognate antigen is unknown.

The specimen was memory CD4+ T cells from PBMCs. Stated subset: CD45RA-negative fraction. V is TRBV5-4 and J is TRBJ1-2, with D possibly TRBD1 on 5 matching bases. This TCR derives from a man aged 18 to 29 in good health. Some clones in this sample may be carry-over from other donors' samples. The CDR3 DNA reads TGTGCCAGCAGAGAAAGACAGAATCCCTATGGCTACACCTTC. This encodes CASRERQNPYGYTF.